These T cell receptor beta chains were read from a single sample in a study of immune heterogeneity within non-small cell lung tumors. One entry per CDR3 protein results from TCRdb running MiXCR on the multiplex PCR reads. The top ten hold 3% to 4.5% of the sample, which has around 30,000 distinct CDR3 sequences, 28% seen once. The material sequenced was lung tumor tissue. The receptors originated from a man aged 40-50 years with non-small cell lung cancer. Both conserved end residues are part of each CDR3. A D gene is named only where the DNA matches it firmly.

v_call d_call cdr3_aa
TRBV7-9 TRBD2 CAISLALLAGGELFF
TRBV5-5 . CASSLLVRTSGNTIYF
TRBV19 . CASSRQPPYDTDTQYF
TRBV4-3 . CASSPSGNTGELFF
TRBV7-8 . CASSLVSAQTQYF
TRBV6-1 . CASNTGYEQYF
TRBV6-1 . CASSPAGQSYGYTF
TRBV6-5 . CASSYSTTLEQYF
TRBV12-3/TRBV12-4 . CASGQLYNSPLHF
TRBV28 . CASRGNYGYTF
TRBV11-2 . CASLRDISYEQYF
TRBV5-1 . CASSLGSSGGGTEAFF
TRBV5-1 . CANSLDPGGSGNTIYF
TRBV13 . CASSPRAGSSYEQYF
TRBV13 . CASSATGFGSYEQYF
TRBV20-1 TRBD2 CSARDGGELRETQYF
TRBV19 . CASSINIRGVGLFF
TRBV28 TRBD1 CASSQGQGNYVYTF
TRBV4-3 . CASSQEVGTPNQPQHF
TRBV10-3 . CAISEGMDIQYF
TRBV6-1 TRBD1 CASSQGGQGETQYF
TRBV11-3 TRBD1 CASSDDRGRKQYF
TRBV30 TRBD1 CAARGQGIHEQYF
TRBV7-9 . CASSQNYRDLNYGYTF
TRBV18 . CASSPPSTGLANSPLHF
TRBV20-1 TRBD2 CSASAGLVGSGEQYF
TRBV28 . CASSLGQGYQPQHF
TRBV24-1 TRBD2 CATSDSSGVTDTQYF
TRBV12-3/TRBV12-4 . CASSLKQTPVYEQYF
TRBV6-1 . CASPGPRYEQYF
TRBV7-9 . CASSQDSYTDTQYF
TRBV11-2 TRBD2 CASSPRLAMGNEQFF
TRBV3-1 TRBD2 CASRHSGGGYNEQFF
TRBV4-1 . CASSRLGQGSYGYTF
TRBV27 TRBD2 CASSSRTGEGTGELFF
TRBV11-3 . CASSLQLVDTKYF
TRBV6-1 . CASRQNQGELFF
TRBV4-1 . CASSQDTQAYSNQPQHF
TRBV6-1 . CASSYEGSPSGNTIYF
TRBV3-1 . CASSQVQVGNEQFF
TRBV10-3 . CAIKDGSANTGELFF